This T cell receptor (beta chain) emerged from a study of cytomegalovirus exposure and HLA in healthy donors. Overall study findings and caveats: Clusters of TCRs from the first cohort tended to co-occur in the approximately 120 validation repertoires (as a later analysis found).

The assay was immunoSEQ multiplex PCR, and TCRdb's table has in-frame clones only and misses some. The sample has 120,000 to 150,000 clones; roughly 91% are singletons. In regard to this clone: Its antigen remains unidentified.

Germline loops: CDR1 SGHTA, CDR2 FQGNSA. With 0 bases removed from V and 3 bases from J, the gap between germline ends came to 9 bases. This CDR3 region has 14 residues. The chain recombines TRBV7-2 with TRBJ2-7; D not resolved. This receptor was taken from a woman in her late teens or twenties in good health and CMV-seropositive. The sample taken for sequencing was PBMCs. The CDR3 protein is CASSLALRGYEQYF. In DNA, the CDR3 is TGTGCCAGCAGCTTAGCGCTACGCGGCTACGAGCAGTACTTC.